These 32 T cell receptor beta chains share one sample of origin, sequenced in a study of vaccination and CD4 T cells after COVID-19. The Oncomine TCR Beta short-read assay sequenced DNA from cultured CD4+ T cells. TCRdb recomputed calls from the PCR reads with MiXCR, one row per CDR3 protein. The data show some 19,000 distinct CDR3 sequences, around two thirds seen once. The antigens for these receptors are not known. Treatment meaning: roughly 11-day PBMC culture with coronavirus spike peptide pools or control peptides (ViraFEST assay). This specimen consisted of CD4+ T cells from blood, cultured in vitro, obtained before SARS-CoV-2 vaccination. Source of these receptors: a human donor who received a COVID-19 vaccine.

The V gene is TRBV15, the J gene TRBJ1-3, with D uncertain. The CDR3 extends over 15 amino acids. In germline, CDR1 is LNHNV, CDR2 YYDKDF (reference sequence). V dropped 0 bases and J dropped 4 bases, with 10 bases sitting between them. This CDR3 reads CATSRDRAAGNTIYF. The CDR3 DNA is TGTGCCACCAGCAGAGATCGGGCAGCCGGAAACACCATATATTTT.

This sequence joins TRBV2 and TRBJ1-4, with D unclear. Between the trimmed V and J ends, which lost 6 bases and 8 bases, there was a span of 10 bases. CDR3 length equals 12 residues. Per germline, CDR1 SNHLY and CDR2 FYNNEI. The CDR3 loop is CASRADQEKLFF. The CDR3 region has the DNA TGTGCCAGCAGGGCCGATCAGGAAAAACTGTTTTTT.

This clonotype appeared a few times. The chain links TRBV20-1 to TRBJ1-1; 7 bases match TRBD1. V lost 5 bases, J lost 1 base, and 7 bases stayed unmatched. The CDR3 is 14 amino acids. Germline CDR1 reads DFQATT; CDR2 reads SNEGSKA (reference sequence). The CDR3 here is CSASQYRGNTEAFF. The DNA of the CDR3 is TGCAGTGCTTCCCAATACAGGGGGAACACTGAAGCTTTCTTT.

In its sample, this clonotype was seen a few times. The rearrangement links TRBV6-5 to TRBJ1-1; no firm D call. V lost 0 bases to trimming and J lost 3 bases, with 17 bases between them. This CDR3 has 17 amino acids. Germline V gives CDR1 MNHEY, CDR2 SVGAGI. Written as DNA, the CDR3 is TGTGCCAGCAGTTACTCGCAAGAACCACTCGTGGACACTGAAGCTTTCTTT. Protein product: CASSYSQEPLVDTEAFF.

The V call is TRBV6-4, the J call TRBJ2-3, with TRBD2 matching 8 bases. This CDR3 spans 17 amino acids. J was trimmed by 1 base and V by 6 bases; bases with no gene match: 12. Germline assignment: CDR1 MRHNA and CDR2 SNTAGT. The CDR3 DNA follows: TGTGCCAGCAGCTCACTCAGGGGTAGCGGGGGCACAGATACGCAGTATTTT. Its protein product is CASSSLRGSGGTDTQYF.

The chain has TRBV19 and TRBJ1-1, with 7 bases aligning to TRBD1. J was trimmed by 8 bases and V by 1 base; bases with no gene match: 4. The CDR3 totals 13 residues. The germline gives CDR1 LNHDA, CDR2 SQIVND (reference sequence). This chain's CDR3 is CASSIVRGEEAFF. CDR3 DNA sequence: TGTGCCAGTAGTATAGTCAGGGGGGAGGAAGCTTTCTTT.

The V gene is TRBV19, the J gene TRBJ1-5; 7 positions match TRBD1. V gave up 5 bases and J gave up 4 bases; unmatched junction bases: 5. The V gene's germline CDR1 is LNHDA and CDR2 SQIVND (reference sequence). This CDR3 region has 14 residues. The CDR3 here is CASSPDRINQPQHF. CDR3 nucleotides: TGTGCCAGTAGTCCGGACAGGATAAATCAGCCCCAGCATTTT.

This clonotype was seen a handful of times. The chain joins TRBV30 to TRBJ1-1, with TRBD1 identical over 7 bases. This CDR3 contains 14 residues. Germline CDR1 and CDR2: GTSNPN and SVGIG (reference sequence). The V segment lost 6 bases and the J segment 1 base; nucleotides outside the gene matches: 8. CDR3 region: CACQQGRANTEAFF. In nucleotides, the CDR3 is TGTGCCTGTCAACAGGGGCGGGCGAACACTGAAGCTTTCTTT.

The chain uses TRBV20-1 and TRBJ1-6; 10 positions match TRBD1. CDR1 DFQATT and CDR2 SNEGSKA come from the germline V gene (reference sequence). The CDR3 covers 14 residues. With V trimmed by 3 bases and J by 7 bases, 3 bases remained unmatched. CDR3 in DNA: TGCAGTGCTAGGCTGGACAGGGGGAATTCACCCCTCCACTTT. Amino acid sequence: CSARLDRGNSPLHF.

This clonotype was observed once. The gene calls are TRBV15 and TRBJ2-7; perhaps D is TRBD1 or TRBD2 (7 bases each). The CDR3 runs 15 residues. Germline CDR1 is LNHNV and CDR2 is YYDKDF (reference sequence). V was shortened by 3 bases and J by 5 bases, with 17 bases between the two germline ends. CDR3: CATSRSGGQGDEQYF. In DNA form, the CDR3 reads TGTGCCACCAGCAGGTCGGGGGGCCAGGGGGACGAGCAGTACTTC.

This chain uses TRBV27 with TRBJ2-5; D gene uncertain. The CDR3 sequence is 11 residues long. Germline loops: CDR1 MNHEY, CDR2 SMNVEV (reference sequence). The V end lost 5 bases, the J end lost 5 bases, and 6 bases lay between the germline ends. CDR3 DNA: TGTGCCAGCAGTCCTACCGAGACCCAGTACTTC. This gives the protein CASSPTETQYF.

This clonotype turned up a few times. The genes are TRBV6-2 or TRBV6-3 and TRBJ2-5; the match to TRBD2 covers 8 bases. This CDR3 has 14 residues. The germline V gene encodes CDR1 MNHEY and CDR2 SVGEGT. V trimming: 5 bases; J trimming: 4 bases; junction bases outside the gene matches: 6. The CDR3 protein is CASSAGLVPETQYF. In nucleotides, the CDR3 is TGTGCCAGCAGTGCGGGACTAGTCCCAGAGACCCAGTACTTC.

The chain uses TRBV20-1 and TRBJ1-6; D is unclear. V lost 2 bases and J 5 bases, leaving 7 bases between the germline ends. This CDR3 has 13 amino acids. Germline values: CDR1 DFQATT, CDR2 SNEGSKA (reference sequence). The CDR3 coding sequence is TGCAGTGCTAGACGGAAGGATAATTCACCCCTCCACTTT. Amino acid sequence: CSARRKDNSPLHF.

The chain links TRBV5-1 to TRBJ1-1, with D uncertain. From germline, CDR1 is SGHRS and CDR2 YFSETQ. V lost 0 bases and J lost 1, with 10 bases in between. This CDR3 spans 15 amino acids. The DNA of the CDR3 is TGCGCCAGCAGCTTGGAGGCCGGGCAGAACACTGAAGCTTTCTTT. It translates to CASSLEAGQNTEAFF.

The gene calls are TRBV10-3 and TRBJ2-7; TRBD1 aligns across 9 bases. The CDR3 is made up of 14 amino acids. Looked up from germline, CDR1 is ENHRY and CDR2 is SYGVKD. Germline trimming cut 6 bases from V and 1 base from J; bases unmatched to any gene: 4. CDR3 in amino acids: CAISRDRESYEQYF. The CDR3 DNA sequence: TGTGCCATCAGCCGGGACAGGGAGTCCTACGAGCAGTACTTC.

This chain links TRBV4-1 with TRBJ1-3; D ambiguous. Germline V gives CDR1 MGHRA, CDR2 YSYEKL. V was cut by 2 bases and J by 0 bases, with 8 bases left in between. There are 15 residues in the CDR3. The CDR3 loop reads CASSQFFLSGNTIYF. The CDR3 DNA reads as TGCGCCAGCAGCCAATTCTTCCTCTCTGGAAACACCATATATTTT.

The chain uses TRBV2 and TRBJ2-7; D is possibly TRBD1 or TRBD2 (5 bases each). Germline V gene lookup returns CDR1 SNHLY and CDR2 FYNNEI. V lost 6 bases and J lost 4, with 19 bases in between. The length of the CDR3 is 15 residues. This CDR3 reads CASRAPRDLLYEQYF. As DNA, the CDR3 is TGTGCCAGCAGAGCTCCCCGGGACCTATTATACGAGCAGTACTTC.

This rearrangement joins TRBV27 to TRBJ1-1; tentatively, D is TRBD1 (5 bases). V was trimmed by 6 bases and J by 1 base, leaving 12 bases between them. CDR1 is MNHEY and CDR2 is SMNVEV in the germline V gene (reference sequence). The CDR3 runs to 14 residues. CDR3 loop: CASRLTAPNTEAFF. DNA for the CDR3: TGTGCCAGCAGACTGACAGCCCCGAACACTGAAGCTTTCTTT.

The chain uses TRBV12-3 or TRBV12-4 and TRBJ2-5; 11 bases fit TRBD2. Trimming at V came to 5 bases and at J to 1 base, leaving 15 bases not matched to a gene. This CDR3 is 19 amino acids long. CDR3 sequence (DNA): TGTGCCAGCAGTGGGATAGCGGGGGGGCCAAGCGATATCCAAGAGACCCAGTACTTC. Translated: CASSGIAGGPSDIQETQYF.

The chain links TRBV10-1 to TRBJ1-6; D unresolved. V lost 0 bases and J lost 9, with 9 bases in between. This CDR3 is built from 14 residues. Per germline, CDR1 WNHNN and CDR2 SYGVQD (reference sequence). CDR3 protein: CASSESGSGSPLHF. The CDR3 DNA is TGCGCCAGCAGTGAGTCAGGGTCAGGTTCACCCCTCCACTTT.

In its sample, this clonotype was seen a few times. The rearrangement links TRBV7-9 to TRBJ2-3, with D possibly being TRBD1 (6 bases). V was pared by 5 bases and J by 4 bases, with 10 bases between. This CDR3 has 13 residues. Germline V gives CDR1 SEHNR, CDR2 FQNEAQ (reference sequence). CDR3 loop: CASSPRGPDTQYF. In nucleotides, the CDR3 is TGTGCCAGCAGCCCCAGGGGCCCAGATACGCAGTATTTT.

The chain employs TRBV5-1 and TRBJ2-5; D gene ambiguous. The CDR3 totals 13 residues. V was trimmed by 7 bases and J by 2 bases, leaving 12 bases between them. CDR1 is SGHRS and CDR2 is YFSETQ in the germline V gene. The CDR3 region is CASARTVQETQYF. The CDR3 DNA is TGCGCCAGCGCTCGAACGGTTCAAGAGACCCAGTACTTC.

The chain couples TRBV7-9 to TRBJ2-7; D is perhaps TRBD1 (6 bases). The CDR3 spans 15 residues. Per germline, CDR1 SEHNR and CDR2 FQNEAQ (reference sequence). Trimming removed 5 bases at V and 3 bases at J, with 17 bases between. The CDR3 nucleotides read TGTGCCAGCAGCCTAACCGCAGGGGTTTTCTACGAGCAGTACTTC. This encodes CASSLTAGVFYEQYF.

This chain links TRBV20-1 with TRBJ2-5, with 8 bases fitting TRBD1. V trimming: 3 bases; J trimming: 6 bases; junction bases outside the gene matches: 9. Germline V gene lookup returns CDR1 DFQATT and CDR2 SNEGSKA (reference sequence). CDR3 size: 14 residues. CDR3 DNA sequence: TGCAGTGCTAGTTGGCAGGGGGCGACGAAGACCCAGTACTTC. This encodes CSASWQGATKTQYF.

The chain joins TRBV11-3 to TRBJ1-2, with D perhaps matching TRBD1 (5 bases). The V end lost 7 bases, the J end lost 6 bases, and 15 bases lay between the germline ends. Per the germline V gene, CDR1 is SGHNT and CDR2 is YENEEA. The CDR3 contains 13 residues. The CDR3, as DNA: TGTGCCAGCAATCGGGGGTCTCGGGATGGCTACACCTTC. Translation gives CASNRGSRDGYTF.

The CDR3 coding sequence is TGTGCCAGCAGTTTAGTCGGAGGGGCCAACACTGAAGCTTTCTTT. It codes for CASSLVGGANTEAFF. The V gene is TRBV12-3 or TRBV12-4, the J gene TRBJ1-1; weak D call: TRBD1 (5 bases). The CDR3 loop spans 15 amino acids. Trimming pared 1 base from V and 2 bases from J, leaving 11 bases between.

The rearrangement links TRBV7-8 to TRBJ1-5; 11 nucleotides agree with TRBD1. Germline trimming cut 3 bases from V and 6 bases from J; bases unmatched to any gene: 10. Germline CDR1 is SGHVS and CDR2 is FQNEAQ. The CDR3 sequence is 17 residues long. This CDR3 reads CASSLRTGGVGSQPQHF. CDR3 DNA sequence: TGTGCCAGCAGCTTGCGGACAGGGGGCGTTGGTAGTCAGCCCCAGCATTTT.

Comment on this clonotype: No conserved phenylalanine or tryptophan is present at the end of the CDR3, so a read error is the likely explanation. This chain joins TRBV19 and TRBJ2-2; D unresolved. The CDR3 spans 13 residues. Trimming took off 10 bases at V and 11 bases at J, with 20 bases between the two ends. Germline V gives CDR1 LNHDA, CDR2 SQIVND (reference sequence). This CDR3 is CATFLVDRSELFS. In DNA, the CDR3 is TGTGCCACCTTTCTTGTTGACCGATCAGAGCTGTTTTCT.

The CDR3: CASSYTANRVGDYGYTF. CDR3 coding DNA: TGTGCCAGCAGTTACACCGCTAACAGGGTTGGAGACTATGGCTACACCTTC. J is TRBJ1-2 and V is TRBV12-3 or TRBV12-4; D might be TRBD1 (6 bases). V was clipped by 4 bases and J by 3 bases, with 21 bases between them. This CDR3 has 17 residues.

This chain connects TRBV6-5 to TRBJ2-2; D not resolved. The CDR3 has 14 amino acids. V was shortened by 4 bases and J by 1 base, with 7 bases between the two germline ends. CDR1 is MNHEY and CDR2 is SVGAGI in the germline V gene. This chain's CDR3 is CASSWTMNTGELFF. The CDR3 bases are TGTGCCAGCAGTTGGACCATGAACACCGGGGAGCTGTTTTTT.

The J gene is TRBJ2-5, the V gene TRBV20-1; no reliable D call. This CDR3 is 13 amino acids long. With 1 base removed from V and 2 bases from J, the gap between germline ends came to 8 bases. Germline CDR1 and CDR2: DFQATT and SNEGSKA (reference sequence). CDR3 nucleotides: TGCAGTGCTAGAGGTTTTGGACAAGAGACCCAGTACTTC. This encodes CSARGFGQETQYF.

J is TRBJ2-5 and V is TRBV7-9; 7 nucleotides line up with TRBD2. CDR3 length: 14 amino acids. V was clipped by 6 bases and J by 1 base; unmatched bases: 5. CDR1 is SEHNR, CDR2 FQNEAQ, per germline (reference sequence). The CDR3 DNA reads TGTGCCAGCAGGGACGGGGGGTCCCAAGAGACCCAGTACTTC. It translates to CASRDGGSQETQYF.